One and the same sample provided the 10 T cell receptor beta chains below, sequenced in a study of shared clonotypes between healthy human individuals. Naivety among CD8 cells was defined by CD45RO negativity and positive CCR7 selection, thereby excluding terminally differentiated effector memory CD45RA+ cells. The data were produced by immunoSEQ multiplex PCR, yet TCRdb's version contains in-frame clones alone and is incomplete. Among about 2 million clones listed, around 96% were seen once. The sequencing input was naive CD8+ T cells sorted from blood. Receptor source: a man aged 18 to 35 in good health.

The rearrangement links TRBV4-1 to TRBJ2-7; tentatively, D is TRBD2 (5 bases). Trimming left V 5 bases short and J 3 bases short, with 17 bases between. CDR3 length: 15 residues. CDR1 and CDR2 (germline): MGHRA, YSYEKL. Here the CDR3 DNA reads TGCGCCAGCAGCTTTAGCCGGGGAATAAGCTACGAGCAGTACTTC. Encoded protein: CASSFSRGISYEQYF.

This clone was seen only once. This sequence joins TRBV9 and TRBJ2-7, with D tentatively TRBD1 or TRBD2 (6 bases each). Trimming pared 0 bases from V and 5 bases from J, leaving 12 bases between. The CDR3 has 14 residues. Looked up from germline, CDR1 is SGDLS and CDR2 is YYNGEE. The CDR3 region is CASSVGGANHEQYF. The CDR3 DNA sequence: TGTGCCAGCAGCGTAGGGGGGGCGAACCACGAGCAGTACTTC.

The CDR3 bases are TGCGCCAGCAGCTTGGGGACGCCCGGGCTCGAGCAGTACTTC. It encodes CASSLGTPGLEQYF. The chain carries TRBV5-1 and TRBJ2-5; D unresolved. Judging by the DNA end, TRBJ2-7 fits better; the J call may be wrong. The germline CDR1 and CDR2 sequences are SGHRS and YFSETQ. The CDR3 sequence is 14 residues long.

The rearrangement joins TRBV9 to TRBJ2-7; maybe TRBD1 (6 bases). There are 13 residues in the CDR3. V dropped 1 base and J dropped 5 bases, with 10 bases sitting between them. From germline, CDR1 is SGDLS and CDR2 YYNGEE. The DNA for the CDR3 is TGTGCCAGCAGCGTATCAGGGGTGGACGAGCAGTACTTC. As protein: CASSVSGVDEQYF. The full variable domain, rest sourced from reference TRBV9 and TRBJ2-7, is DSGVTQTPKHLITATGQRVTLRCSPRSGDLSVYWYQQSLDQGLQFLIQYYNGEERAKGNILERFSAQQFPDLHSELNLSSLELGDSALYFCASSVSGVDEQYFGPGTRLTVT.

This clone appeared a single time. The CDR3 nucleotides read TGTGCCAGCAGCCCTACAGGCGCTCTTGGAGTGAATTCACCCCTCCACTTT. It is translated as CASSPTGALGVNSPLHF. This chain connects TRBV11-2 to TRBJ1-6; D may be TRBD1 (5 bases). This CDR3 has 17 residues. In germline, CDR1 is SGHAT, CDR2 FQNNGV. V gave up 5 bases and J gave up 7 bases, with 21 bases separating them.

This sequence joins TRBV5-5 and TRBJ1-2; TRBD1 might be the D (5 bases). V was cut by 4 bases and J by 5 bases, with 18 bases left in between. This CDR3 has 15 amino acids. Germline CDR1 is SGHKS and CDR2 is YYEKEE (reference sequence). CDR3 nucleotides: TGTGCCAGCAGCCCAACGGACAAGGACTCATATGGCTACACCTTC. It is translated as CASSPTDKDSYGYTF.

The J gene is TRBJ2-2, the V gene TRBV11-2; 7 bases agree with TRBD2. The V and J ends lost 3 bases and 5 bases, in that order; junction bases with no gene match: 6. Per germline, CDR1 SGHAT and CDR2 FQNNGV. The CDR3 loop spans 15 amino acids. CDR3 bases: TGTGCCAGCAGCTTTGTTCTAGCGGCGACCGGGGAGCTGTTTTTT. Its translation is CASSFVLAATGELFF.

The V call is TRBV7-6, the J call TRBJ1-2, with a weak D call TRBD1 (5 bases). Germline CDR1 reads SGHVS; CDR2 reads FNYEAQ. V lost 1 base and J 6 bases, leaving 9 bases between the germline ends. CDR3 length: 13 amino acids. The CDR3 DNA reads as TGTGCCAGCAGCTTAGTCTTGGGGGATGGCTACACCTTC. Translated, it gives CASSLVLGDGYTF.

This clone was counted a single time. This sample includes further DNA sequences coding for the same CDR3. The chain links TRBV6-5 to TRBJ2-1; D unclear. CDR3 length equals 14 residues. Per the germline V gene, CDR1 is MNHEY and CDR2 is SVGAGI. Trimming shortened V by 3 bases and J by 0 bases, and 6 bases separated the two germline ends. The CDR3 spells CASSYADSYNEQFF. Here the CDR3 DNA reads TGTGCCAGCAGTTATGCCGACTCCTACAATGAGCAGTTCTTC.

This sequence joins TRBV7-8 and TRBJ2-7; possibly TRBD1 for D (6 bases). Germline CDR1 and CDR2: SGHVS and FQNEAQ. The CDR3 sequence is 13 residues long. Trimming took 3 bases from V and 4 from J, leaving 10 bases between them. Here the CDR3 reads CASSFSQGYEQYF. The CDR3 DNA reads TGTGCCAGCAGCTTCAGCCAGGGGTACGAGCAGTACTTC.